The clone carrying this T cell receptor beta chain has a single count. Its target is not known. One end of the junction is discordant with germline, which a read error may explain. These data come from a study of post-analysis software for immune sequencing data. General study points: Roughly 5 TRBV segments (TRBV5-6, TRBV5-1 and TRBV20-1 among them) occurred more frequently in patients than in controls.

Germline V lookup: CDR1 SGHRS, CDR2 YFSETQ. There are 13 residues in the CDR3. The authors incorporated unique molecular identifiers into the TCR beta cDNA libraries. There were 1 to 10 million T cells, and about 500,000 cDNA molecules came from them. TCRdb re-called the PCR reads with MiXCR, one entry per CDR3 protein. This sample yields about 540,000 distinct CDR3 sequences, of which 30% to 40% are seen a single time; approximately 5.4% belongs to the top ten. The chain carries TRBV5-1 and TRBJ2-7; the D gene is possibly TRBD1 (6 bases). Sequencing was performed on blood. This receptor was obtained from a girl aged 2 to 17 with multiple sclerosis. The CDR3 reads CASNLGSGVEQYF. The CDR3 region has the DNA TGCGCCAGCAACTTGGGTTCAGGGGTCGAGCAGTACTTC.